The sequence of this T cell receptor (beta chain) was determined in a study of blood T cell repertoires in COVID-19. Study context: Some COVID-19 samples were acute and others convalescent; all came from the United States, Italy and Spain. PBMCs, B-cell-depleted T cells, or T cells provided the cDNA or gDNA that made up the material.

Participant-reported clinical history was the basis for cohort assignment. With 0 bases removed from V and 6 bases from J, the gap between germline ends came to 5 bases. Germline lookup yields CDR1 GTSNPN and CDR2 SVGIG (reference sequence). CDR3 length: 11 amino acids. The data were produced by immunoSEQ multiplex PCR, yet TCRdb's version contains in-frame clones alone and is incomplete. The sample carries around 160,000 clones, 80% to 85% recorded once. This sequence was found in a woman in her 50s who had been exposed to COVID-19. Sequencing was carried out using PBMCs or T cells enriched from blood (not recorded which). The chain employs TRBV30 and TRBJ1-2, with D maybe TRBD1 (5 bases). CDR3 protein: CAWSVQDGYTF. The CDR3 nucleotides are TGTGCCTGGAGTGTACAGGATGGCTACACCTTC.